Shown below are 12 T cell receptor beta chains from a single sample sequenced in a study of cytomegalovirus exposure and HLA in healthy donors. Amplification used 60 Vbeta primers and 13 Jbeta primers. Measured with immunoSEQ multiplex PCR; TCRdb has only the in-frame clones, and not every one. Of under 250,000 clones in the sample, approximately 84% were seen once. Input material: PBMCs. The receptors come from a girl aged 2 to 10 in good health and CMV-seronegative.

The chain links TRBV5-4 to TRBJ2-7, with D possibly TRBD2 on 5 matching bases. Germline V gene sequence: CDR1 SGHNT, CDR2 YYREEE (reference sequence). The CDR3 extends over 16 amino acids. Trimming pared 1 base from V and 6 bases from J, leaving 20 bases between. DNA for the CDR3: TGTGCCAGCAGCTTGTCCCTCACCGGGGTAAAAAGCGAGCAGTACTTC. It encodes CASSLSLTGVKSEQYF.

The chain carries TRBV7-8 and TRBJ2-1; 9 nucleotides match TRBD2. Germline-derived CDR1 and CDR2 are SGHVS and FQNEAQ. The CDR3 totals 15 residues. J was trimmed by 7 bases and V by 1 base; bases with no gene match: 5. CDR3 sequence (DNA): TGTGCCAGCAGCTTAGTTAGCGGGGGTTGGAATGAGCAGTTCTTC. This sequence encodes CASSLVSGGWNEQFF.

The gene calls are TRBV30 and TRBJ1-2, with 10 bases that match TRBD1. This CDR3 is built from 17 residues. J was trimmed by 4 bases and V by 5 bases; bases with no gene match: 16. Germline CDR1 reads GTSNPN; CDR2 reads SVGIG (reference sequence). CDR3 residues: CAWDPSRTGGMSYGYTF. CDR3 bases: TGTGCCTGGGATCCATCTAGGACAGGGGGAATGAGCTATGGCTACACCTTC.

The chain joins TRBV11-3 to TRBJ2-1; no reliable D call. Germline CDR1 SGHNT, CDR2 YENEEA. V lost 5 bases and J 6 bases, leaving 8 bases between the germline ends. The CDR3 has 12 amino acids. In nucleotides, the CDR3 is TGTGCCAGCAGCCTCCCCGGCAATGAGCAGTTCTTC. Translated, it gives CASSLPGNEQFF.

The chain combines TRBV7-9 with TRBJ1-1; D is undetermined. The CDR3 is made up of 13 amino acids. The germline CDR1 and CDR2 sequences are SEHNR and FQNEAQ (reference sequence). Trimming took 7 bases from V and 0 from J, leaving 9 bases between them. For the CDR3, the DNA is TGTGCCAGCATGGGGAGTTTGAACACTGAAGCTTTCTTT. Its protein is CASMGSLNTEAFF.

V and J are TRBV2 and TRBJ2-1; the match to TRBD1 covers 8 bases. Germline V gives CDR1 SNHLY, CDR2 FYNNEI. With V trimmed by 4 bases and J by 4 bases, 12 bases remained unmatched. The CDR3 consists of 17 residues. The CDR3 DNA reads TGTGCCAGCAGTGGACAACCGGGACAGGCCAAATACAATGAGCAGTTCTTC. Amino acid sequence: CASSGQPGQAKYNEQFF.

J is TRBJ2-2 and V is TRBV4-2; 13 nucleotides agree with TRBD2. V lost 1 base and J lost 8; bases outside the gene matches: 7. The CDR3 contains 17 residues. Germline CDR1 reads LGHNA; CDR2 reads YNFKEQ. CDR3 sequence (DNA): TGTGCCAGCAGCCAAGTGGGGACTAGCGGGACAGCTGGGGAGCTGTTTTTT. It yields the protein CASSQVGTSGTAGELFF.

The table lists this clone with a count of one. V gene TRBV5-1 combines with J gene TRBJ2-7, with TRBD2 matching 7 bases. The CDR3 contains 14 residues. The junction had 3 bases not matched to a gene; V was cut back by 1 base and J by 2 bases. Germline V gene sequence: CDR1 SGHRS, CDR2 YFSETQ. CDR3 amino acids: CASSLRLAPYEQYF. CDR3 DNA sequence: TGCGCCAGCAGCTTGAGACTAGCTCCCTACGAGCAGTACTTC.

This chain connects TRBV30 to TRBJ2-1; 8 nucleotides line up with TRBD2. The CDR3 totals 16 residues. CDR1 and CDR2 from the germline V gene are GTSNPN and SVGIG (reference sequence). V shed 1 base, J shed 1 base, and the junction held 6 bases outside the gene matches. CDR3 bases: TGTGCCTGGAGTGCTCTTCGACTAGCGTCCTACAATGAGCAGTTCTTC. This translates into CAWSALRLASYNEQFF.

The rearrangement joins TRBV7-8 to TRBJ2-3, with TRBD1 matching 7 bases. The CDR3 sequence is 15 residues long. The ends lost 8 bases at V and 2 bases at J; junction bases unmatched: 10. Germline CDR1 and CDR2: SGHVS and FQNEAQ. CDR3 region: CASDRTGEATDTQYF. For the CDR3, the DNA is TGTGCCAGCGATCGGACAGGAGAGGCCACAGATACGCAGTATTTT.

The chain couples TRBV6-8 to TRBJ1-3; 10 nucleotides align to TRBD1. CDR1 and CDR2 (germline): MNHGY, SAAAGT. The CDR3 length is 19 residues. Unmatched junction bases numbered 8, after V lost 0 bases and J lost 0 bases. The CDR3: CASSYSPGQGTPSGNTIYF. CDR3 bases: TGTGCCAGCAGTTACTCCCCGGGACAGGGGACCCCCTCTGGAAACACCATATATTTT.

The V call is TRBV14, the J call TRBJ2-1; 10 nucleotides agree with TRBD2. V gave up 4 bases and J gave up 3 bases; unmatched junction bases: 15. The CDR3 contains 19 residues. From germline, CDR1 is SGHDN and CDR2 FVKESK. The CDR3 nucleotides read TGTGCCAGCAGCCCAAAAGATCCGGGACTAGCGATTTACTACAATGAGCAGTTCTTC. It yields the protein CASSPKDPGLAIYYNEQFF.